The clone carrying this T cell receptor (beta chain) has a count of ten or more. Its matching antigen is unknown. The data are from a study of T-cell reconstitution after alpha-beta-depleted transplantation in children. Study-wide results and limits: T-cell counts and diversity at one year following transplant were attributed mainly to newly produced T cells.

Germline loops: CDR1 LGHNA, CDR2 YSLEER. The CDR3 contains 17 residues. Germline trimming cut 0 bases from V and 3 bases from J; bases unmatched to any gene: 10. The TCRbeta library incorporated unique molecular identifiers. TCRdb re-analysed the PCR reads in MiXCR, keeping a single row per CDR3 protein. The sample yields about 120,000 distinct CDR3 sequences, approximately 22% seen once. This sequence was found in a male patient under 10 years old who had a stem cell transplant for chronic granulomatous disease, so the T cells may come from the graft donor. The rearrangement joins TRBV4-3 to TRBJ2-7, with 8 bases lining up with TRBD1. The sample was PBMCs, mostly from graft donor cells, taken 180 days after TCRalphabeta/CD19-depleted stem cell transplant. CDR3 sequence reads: CASSQDLNQGARYEQYF. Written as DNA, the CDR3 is TGCGCCAGCAGCCAAGATCTGAACCAGGGGGCGCGCTACGAGCAGTACTTC.